The sequence of this TCR beta chain was determined in a study of persistence of HIV-infected CD4 T cells. Turning to the study itself: Donors were ART-treated; their CMV- and Gag-responding CD4+ T cells were isolated. Study-level results: Proviral oligoclonality tracked with TCR oligoclonality within the same sorted cells. TCRbeta richness was lower in CMV- and Gag-responding cells than in anti-CD3/anti-CD28-responding cells.

This was the immunoSEQ version 4 assay in survey mode. The data were produced by immunoSEQ multiplex PCR, yet TCRdb's version contains in-frame clones alone and is incomplete. The sample includes around 35,000 clones, 80% to 85% of them seen just once. About this clone: Its antigen is undetermined.

CDR1 is LNHNV, CDR2 YYDKDF, per germline (reference sequence). J lost 3 bases, V lost 4 bases, and 8 bases had no gene match. This CDR3 spans 15 amino acids. Overlapping HIV-1 Gag 15-mer peptides at around 0.91 ug per peptide per mL were used. Sorted nonresponding memory CD4+ T cells were CD40L-negative, CD69-negative, CD45RO-high. CD8+ T cells were removed from PBMCs prior to stimulation. The chain is built from TRBV15 and TRBJ2-5, with TRBD1 identical over 7 bases. The specimen was cultured CD4+ T cells from PBMCs, collected from a patient who received antiretroviral therapy. The source of this sequence is an adult with HIV. The donor label of this sample is uncertain. CDR3 protein: CATSKSPGTEETQYF. CDR3 sequence (DNA): TGTGCCACCAGCAAATCCCCCGGGACAGAAGAGACCCAGTACTTC.